This TCR beta chain derives from a study of blood T cell repertoires in COVID-19. Study summary: Samples taken during acute and convalescent COVID-19 were collected in the United States, Italy and Spain. PBMCs, B-cell-depleted T cells, or T cells provided the cDNA or gDNA that made up the material.

The authors' processing: From reference gene primer amplification, estimates of nucleated cell counts were derived. Sequencing was performed with immunoSEQ multiplex PCR; in TCRdb, only in-frame clones are kept and a portion is missing. For V, J and clone size, that table is used; D and trimming come from the DNA. This sample has 150,000 to 160,000 clones, with about 86% found just once. Deletions cut 3 bases from V and 1 base from J, with 7 bases between. Germline CDR1 reads SEHNR; CDR2 reads FQNEAQ (reference sequence). The CDR3 is 14 residues long. This receptor was identified in a woman aged 55-69 years with acute or convalescent COVID-19. This chain links TRBV7-9 with TRBJ2-1; possible D gene TRBD1, 5 bases. The specimen was peripheral blood. This CDR3 reads CASSLKGSYNEQFF. The CDR3 nucleotides are TGTGCCAGCAGCTTGAAGGGGTCCTACAATGAGCAGTTCTTC.